One sample yielded the 2 T cell receptor beta chains listed below, sequenced in a study of blood T cells in healthy people across ages. Together with a sample-barcoded 5' primer, a J-beta primer mix was included in a second PCR lasting about 6 to 11 cycles. TCRdb recomputed calls from the 5' RACE reads with MiXCR, one row per CDR3 protein. The sample consists of about 1.5 million distinct CDR3 sequences, approximately 42% of them appearing once. The specimen sequenced was blood. The receptors here all came from a young woman in good health.

V gene TRBV4-3 combines with J gene TRBJ2-2, with a possible D match to TRBD2 (6 bases). The CDR3 covers 15 residues. Trimming stripped 6 bases from V and 1 base from J, with 12 bases between. Germline CDR1 LGHNA, CDR2 YSLEER. The CDR3 nucleotides read TGCGCCAGCAGTTCGGGACTCCTGAACACCGGGGAGCTGTTTTTT. Amino acids: CASSSGLLNTGELFF.

This rearrangement joins TRBV12-3 or TRBV12-4 to TRBJ1-5, with D unclear. Trimming shortened V by 3 bases and J by 6 bases, and 6 bases separated the two germline ends. CDR3 length equals 12 residues. DNA of the CDR3: TGTGCCAGCAGTTTCGAGGGTCAGCCCCAGCATTTT. It codes for CASSFEGQPQHF.